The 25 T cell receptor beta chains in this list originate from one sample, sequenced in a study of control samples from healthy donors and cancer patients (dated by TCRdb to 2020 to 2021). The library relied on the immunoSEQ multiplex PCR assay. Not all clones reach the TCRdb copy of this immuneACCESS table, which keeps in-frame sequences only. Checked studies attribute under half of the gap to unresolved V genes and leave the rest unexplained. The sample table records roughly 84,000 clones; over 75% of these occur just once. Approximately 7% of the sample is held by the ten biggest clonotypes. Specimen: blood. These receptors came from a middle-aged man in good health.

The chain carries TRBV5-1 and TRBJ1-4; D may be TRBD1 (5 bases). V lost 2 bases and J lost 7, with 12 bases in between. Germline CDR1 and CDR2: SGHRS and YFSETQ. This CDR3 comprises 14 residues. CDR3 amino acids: CASSLQAGTEKLFF. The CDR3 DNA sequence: TGCGCCAGCAGCTTACAGGCGGGGACTGAAAAACTGTTTTTT.

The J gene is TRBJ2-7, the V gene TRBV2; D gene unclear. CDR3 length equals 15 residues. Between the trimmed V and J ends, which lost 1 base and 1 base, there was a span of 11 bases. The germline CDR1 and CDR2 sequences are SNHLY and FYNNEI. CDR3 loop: CASSEVSFLSYEQYF. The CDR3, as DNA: TGTGCCAGCAGTGAAGTGTCCTTTCTTTCCTACGAGCAGTACTTC.

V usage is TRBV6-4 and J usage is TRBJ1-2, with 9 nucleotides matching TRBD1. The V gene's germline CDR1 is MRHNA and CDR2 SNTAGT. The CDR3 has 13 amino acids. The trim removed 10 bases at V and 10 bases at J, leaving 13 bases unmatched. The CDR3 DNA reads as TGTGCCACCATCAAACGGGACAGGGAGGACTACACCTTC. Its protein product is CATIKRDREDYTF.

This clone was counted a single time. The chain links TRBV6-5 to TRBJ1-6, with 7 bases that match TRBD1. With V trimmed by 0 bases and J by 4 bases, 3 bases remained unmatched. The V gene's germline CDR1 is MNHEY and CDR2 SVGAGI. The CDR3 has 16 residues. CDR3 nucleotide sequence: TGTGCCAGCAGTTACTCAGGGGGCTTGTATAATTCACCCCTCCACTTT. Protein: CASSYSGGLYNSPLHF.

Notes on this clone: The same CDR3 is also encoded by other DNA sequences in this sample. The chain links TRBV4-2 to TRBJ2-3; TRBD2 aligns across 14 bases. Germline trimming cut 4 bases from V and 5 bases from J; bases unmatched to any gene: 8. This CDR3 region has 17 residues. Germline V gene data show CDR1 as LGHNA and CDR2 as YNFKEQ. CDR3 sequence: CASSPAGLAGAGDTQYF. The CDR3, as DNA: TGTGCCAGCAGCCCTGCGGGACTAGCGGGGGCGGGAGATACGCAGTATTTT.

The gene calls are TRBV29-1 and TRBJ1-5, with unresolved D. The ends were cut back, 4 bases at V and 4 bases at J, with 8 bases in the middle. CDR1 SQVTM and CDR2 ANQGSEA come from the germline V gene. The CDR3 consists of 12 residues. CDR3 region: CSVGTANQPQHF. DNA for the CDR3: TGCAGCGTTGGGACGGCTAATCAGCCCCAGCATTTT.

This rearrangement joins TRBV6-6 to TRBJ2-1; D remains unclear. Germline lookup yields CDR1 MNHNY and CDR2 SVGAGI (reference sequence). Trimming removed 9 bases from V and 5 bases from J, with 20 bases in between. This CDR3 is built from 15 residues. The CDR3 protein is CASQIGDLNDNEQFF. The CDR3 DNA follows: TGTGCCAGTCAAATAGGTGATTTGAATGACAATGAGCAGTTCTTC.

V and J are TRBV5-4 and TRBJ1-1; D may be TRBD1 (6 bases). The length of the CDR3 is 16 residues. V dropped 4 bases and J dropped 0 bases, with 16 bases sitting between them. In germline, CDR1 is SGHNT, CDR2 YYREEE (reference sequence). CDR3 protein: CASSPYGQTLNTEAFF. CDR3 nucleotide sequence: TGTGCCAGCAGCCCCTACGGACAGACTCTGAACACTGAAGCTTTCTTT.

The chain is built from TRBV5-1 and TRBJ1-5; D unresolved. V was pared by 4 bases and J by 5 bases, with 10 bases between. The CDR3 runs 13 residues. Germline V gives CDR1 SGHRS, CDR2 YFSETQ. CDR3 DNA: TGCGCCAGCAGCCTGGAGGTTGATCAGCCCCAGCATTTT. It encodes CASSLEVDQPQHF.

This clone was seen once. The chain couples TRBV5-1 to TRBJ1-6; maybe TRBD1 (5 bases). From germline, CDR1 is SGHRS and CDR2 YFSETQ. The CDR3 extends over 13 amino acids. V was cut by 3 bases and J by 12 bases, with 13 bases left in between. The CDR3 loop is CASSYGTSEPLHF. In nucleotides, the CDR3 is TGCGCCAGCAGCTACGGGACTTCTGAACCCCTCCACTTT.

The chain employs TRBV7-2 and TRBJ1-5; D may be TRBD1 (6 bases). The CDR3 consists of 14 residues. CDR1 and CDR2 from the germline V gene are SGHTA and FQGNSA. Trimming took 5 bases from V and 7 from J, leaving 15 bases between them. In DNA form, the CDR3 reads TGTGCCAGCAGCCCGATGGGGGGCGGGCAGCCCCAGCATTTT. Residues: CASSPMGGGQPQHF.

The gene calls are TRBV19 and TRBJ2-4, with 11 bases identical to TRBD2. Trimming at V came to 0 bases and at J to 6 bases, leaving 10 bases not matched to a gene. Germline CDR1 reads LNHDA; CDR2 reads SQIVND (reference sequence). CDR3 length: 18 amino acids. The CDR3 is CASSIDRLAGGLVNIQYF. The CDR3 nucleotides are TGTGCCAGTAGTATAGATCGTCTAGCGGGGGGACTTGTAAACATTCAGTACTTC.

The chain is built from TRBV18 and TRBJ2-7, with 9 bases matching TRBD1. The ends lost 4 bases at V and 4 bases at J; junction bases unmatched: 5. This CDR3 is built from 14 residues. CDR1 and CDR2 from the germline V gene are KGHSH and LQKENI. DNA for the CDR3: TGTGCCAGCTCACAAACGACAGGGGGATACGAGCAGTACTTC. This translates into CASSQTTGGYEQYF.

The DNA for the CDR3 is TGTGCCAGCAGCTCGATCCGGGACGGTCATGGCTACACCTTC. As protein: CASSSIRDGHGYTF. The V gene is TRBV5-6, the J gene TRBJ1-2; maybe TRBD1 (5 bases). V was clipped by 3 bases and J by 6 bases, with 15 bases between them. Looked up from germline, CDR1 is SGHDT and CDR2 is YYEEEE. The CDR3 has 14 amino acids.

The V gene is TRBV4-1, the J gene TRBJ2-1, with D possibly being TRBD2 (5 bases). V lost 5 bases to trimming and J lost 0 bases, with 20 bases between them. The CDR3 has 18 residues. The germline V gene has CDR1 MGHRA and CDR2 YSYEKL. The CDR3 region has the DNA TGCGCCAGCAGCTTCTTTATTTCCGGGAAAAGCTCCTACAATGAGCAGTTCTTC. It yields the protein CASSFFISGKSSYNEQFF.

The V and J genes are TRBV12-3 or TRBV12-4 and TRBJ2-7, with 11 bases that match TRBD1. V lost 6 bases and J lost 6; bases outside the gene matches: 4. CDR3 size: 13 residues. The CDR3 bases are TGTGCCAGCAGCCGGGACAGGGGGGCCGAGCAGTACTTC. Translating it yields CASSRDRGAEQYF.

The CDR3 reads CASSYSGYNSPLHF. In nucleotides, the CDR3 is TGTGCCAGCAGTTACTCGGGCTATAATTCACCCCTCCACTTT. The V call is TRBV6-5, the J call TRBJ1-6; D is unclear. The V end was cut by 0 bases, the J end by 3 bases, with 3 bases between. The V gene's germline CDR1 is MNHEY and CDR2 SVGAGI. The CDR3 has 14 amino acids.

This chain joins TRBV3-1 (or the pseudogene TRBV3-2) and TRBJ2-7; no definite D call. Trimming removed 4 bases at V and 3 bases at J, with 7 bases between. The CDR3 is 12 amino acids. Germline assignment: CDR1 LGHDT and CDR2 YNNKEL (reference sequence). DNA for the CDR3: TGTGCCAGCAGCCGTACCTTCTACGAGCAGTACTTC. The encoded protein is CASSRTFYEQYF.

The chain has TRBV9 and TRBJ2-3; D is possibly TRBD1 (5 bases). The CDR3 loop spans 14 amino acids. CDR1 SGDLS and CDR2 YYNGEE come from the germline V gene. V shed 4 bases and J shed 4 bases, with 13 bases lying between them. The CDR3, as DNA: TGTGCCAGCAGCCCTTTCAGGGCCCCAGATACGCAGTATTTT. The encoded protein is CASSPFRAPDTQYF.

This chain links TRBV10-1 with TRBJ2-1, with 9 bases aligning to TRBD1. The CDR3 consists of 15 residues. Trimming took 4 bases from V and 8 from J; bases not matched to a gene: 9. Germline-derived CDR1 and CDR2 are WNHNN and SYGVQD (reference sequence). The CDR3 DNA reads TGCGCCAGCAGTGTTGGGACAGGGCAGGGGGATGAGCAGTTCTTC. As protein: CASSVGTGQGDEQFF.

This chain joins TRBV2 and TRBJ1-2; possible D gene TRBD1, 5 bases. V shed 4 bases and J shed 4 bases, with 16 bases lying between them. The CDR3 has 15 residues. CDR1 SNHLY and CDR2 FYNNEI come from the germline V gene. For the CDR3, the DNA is TGTGCCAGCAGTGTTGGGGGTCGGGTGGGCTATGGCTACACCTTC. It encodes CASSVGGRVGYGYTF.

The DNA of the CDR3 is TGTGCCCGTGGGGGGGGGCCCCGCGACACGCAGTATTTT. Protein: CARGGGPRDTQYF. This chain connects TRBV30 to TRBJ2-3; D possibly corresponds to TRBD2 (7 bases). Looked up from germline, CDR1 is GTSNPN and CDR2 is SVGIG (reference sequence). CDR3 length: 13 residues. Trimming left V 8 bases short and J 9 bases short, with 21 bases between.

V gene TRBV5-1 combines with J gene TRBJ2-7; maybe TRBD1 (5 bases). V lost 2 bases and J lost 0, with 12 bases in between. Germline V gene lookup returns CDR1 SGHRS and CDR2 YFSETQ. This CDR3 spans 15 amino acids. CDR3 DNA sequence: TGCGCCAGCAGCTTCTTGACAGAGAGCTCCTACGAGCAGTACTTC. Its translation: CASSFLTESSYEQYF.

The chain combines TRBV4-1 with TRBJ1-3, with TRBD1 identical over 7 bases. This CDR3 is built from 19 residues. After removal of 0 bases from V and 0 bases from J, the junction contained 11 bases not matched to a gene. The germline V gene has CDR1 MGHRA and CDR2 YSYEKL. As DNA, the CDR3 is TGCGCCAGCAGCCAAGATGAGGGGACAGCAAGAAGCTCTGGAAACACCATATATTTT. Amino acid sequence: CASSQDEGTARSSGNTIYF.

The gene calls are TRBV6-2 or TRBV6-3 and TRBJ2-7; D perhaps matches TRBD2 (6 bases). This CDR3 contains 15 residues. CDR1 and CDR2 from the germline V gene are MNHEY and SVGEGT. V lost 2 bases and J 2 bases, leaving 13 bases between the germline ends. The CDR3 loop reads CASSYPEGGAYEQYF. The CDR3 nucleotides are TGTGCCAGCAGTTACCCGGAAGGAGGGGCCTACGAGCAGTACTTC.